Shown below are 2 T cell receptor beta chains from a single sample sequenced in a study of T-cell reconstitution after alpha-beta-depleted transplantation in children. Molecular barcoding with unique molecular identifiers was used for the TCRbeta library. TCRdb recomputed calls from the PCR reads with MiXCR, one row per CDR3 protein. The table includes over 150,000 distinct CDR3 sequences, about 6.3% detected once. The source was PBMCs from the stem cell graft donor, collected from the stem cell graft. Every receptor here comes from a human donor who donated a stem cell graft to a child with Wiskott-Aldrich syndrome.

This clonotype was detected many times. The chain recombines TRBV12-3 or TRBV12-4 with TRBJ2-2, with 10 nucleotides matching TRBD2. The CDR3 sequence is 16 residues long. With 6 bases clipped from V and 7 bases from J, the junction kept 11 bases outside the gene matches. The CDR3 is CASSPGTSEGNGELFF. CDR3 sequence (DNA): TGTGCCAGCAGCCCAGGGACTAGCGAAGGGAACGGGGAGCTGTTTTTT.

This clonotype appeared many times. The chain employs TRBV20-1 and TRBJ1-1, with unresolved D. Germline values: CDR1 DFQATT, CDR2 SNEGSKA (reference sequence). The CDR3 covers 13 residues. V was clipped by 6 bases and J by 0 bases, with 11 bases between them. The CDR3 reads CSAPTTLNTEAFF. As DNA, the CDR3 is TGCAGTGCCCCGACTACACTGAACACTGAAGCTTTCTTT.